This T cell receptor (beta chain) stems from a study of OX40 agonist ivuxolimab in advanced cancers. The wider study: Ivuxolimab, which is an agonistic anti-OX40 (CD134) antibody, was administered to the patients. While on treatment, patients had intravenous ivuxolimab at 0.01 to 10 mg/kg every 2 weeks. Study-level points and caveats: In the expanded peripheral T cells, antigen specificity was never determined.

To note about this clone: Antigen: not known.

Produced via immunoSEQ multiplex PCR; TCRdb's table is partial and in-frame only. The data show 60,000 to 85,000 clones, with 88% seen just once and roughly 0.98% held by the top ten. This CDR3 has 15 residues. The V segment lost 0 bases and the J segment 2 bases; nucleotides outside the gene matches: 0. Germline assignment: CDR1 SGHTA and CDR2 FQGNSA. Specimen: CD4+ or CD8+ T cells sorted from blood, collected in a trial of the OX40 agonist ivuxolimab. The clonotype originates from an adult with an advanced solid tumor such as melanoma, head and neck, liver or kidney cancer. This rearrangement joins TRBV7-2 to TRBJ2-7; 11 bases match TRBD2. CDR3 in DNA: TGTGCCAGCAGCTTAGCGACTAGCGGGGCCTACGAGCAGTACTTC. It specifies CASSLATSGAYEQYF. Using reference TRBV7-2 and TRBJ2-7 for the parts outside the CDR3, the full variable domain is GAGVSQSPSNKVTEKGKDVELRCDPISGHTALYWYRQSLGQGLEFLIYFQGNSAPDKSGLPSDRFSAERTGGSVSTLTIQRTQQEDSAVYLCASSLATSGAYEQYFGPGTRLTVT.